This is a list of T cell receptor beta chains from one sample in a study of brain T cells in children with intractable seizures. This table comes from immunoSEQ multiplex PCR, and its TCRdb copy is limited to in-frame clones, with some not included. The table has hundreds of thousands of clones, 85% to 95% seen once. The material sequenced was peripheral blood, taken 4 to 5 months after surgery. Source of these receptors: a boy under three years old with tuberous sclerosis and intractable seizures. Both conserved end residues are part of each CDR3. Fields, in order: clone size, D gene, CDR3 length, J gene, V gene, CDR3 protein, CDR3 DNA. A D gene is named only where the DNA matches it firmly. Clone size is not always given. Where it is, it says once, few, many or a class for expanded clones.

clone_size: -
d_call: TRBD1
cdr3_length: 15
j_call: TRBJ1-2
v_call: TRBV11-1
cdr3_aa: CASRKGTASNYGYTF
cdr3_nt: TGTGCCAGCAGGAAAGGGACAGCCTCTAACTATGGCTACACCTTC

clone_size: -
d_call: -
cdr3_length: 11
j_call: TRBJ1-2
v_call: TRBV24-1
cdr3_aa: CATRGSDGYTF
cdr3_nt: TGTGCCACCAGGGGCTCAGATGGCTACACCTTC

clone_size: -
d_call: -
cdr3_length: 15
j_call: TRBJ1-4
v_call: TRBV11-2
cdr3_aa: CASSGSGWANEKLFF
cdr3_nt: TGTGCCAGCAGCGGGAGCGGTTGGGCTAATGAAAAACTGTTTTTT

clone_size: -
d_call: TRBD1
cdr3_length: 13
j_call: TRBJ1-6
v_call: TRBV30
cdr3_aa: CAWSETGNSPLHF
cdr3_nt: TGTGCCTGGAGTGAGACAGGGAATTCACCCCTCCACTTT

clone_size: -
d_call: -
cdr3_length: 13
j_call: TRBJ1-3
v_call: TRBV24-1
cdr3_aa: CATSDTSGNTIYF
cdr3_nt: TGTGCCACCAGCGACACCTCTGGAAACACCATATATTTT

clone_size: -
d_call: TRBD1
cdr3_length: 15
j_call: TRBJ2-5
v_call: TRBV5-1
cdr3_aa: CASSLEQGRGETQYF
cdr3_nt: TGCGCCAGCAGCTTGGAACAGGGGCGCGGAGAGACCCAGTACTTC

clone_size: -
d_call: TRBD1
cdr3_length: 16
j_call: TRBJ1-3
v_call: TRBV5-4
cdr3_aa: CASSFPGQNSGNTIYF
cdr3_nt: TGTGCCAGCAGCTTTCCGGGACAGAACTCTGGAAACACCATATATTTT

clone_size: -
d_call: -
cdr3_length: 19
j_call: TRBJ2-2
v_call: TRBV10-3
cdr3_aa: CAISGPPWGVDANTGELFF
cdr3_nt: TGTGCCATCAGTGGCCCTCCTTGGGGTGTTGACGCGAACACCGGGGAGCTGTTTTTT

clone_size: -
d_call: -
cdr3_length: 13
j_call: TRBJ1-3
v_call: TRBV11-2
cdr3_aa: CASRGFFNHTIYF
cdr3_nt: TGTGCCAGCAGGGGGTTTTTCAACCACACCATATATTTT

clone_size: -
d_call: -
cdr3_length: 15
j_call: TRBJ2-5
v_call: TRBV5-1
cdr3_aa: CASSSLGAPQETQYF
cdr3_nt: TGCGCCAGCAGCTCCCTGGGGGCCCCCCAAGAGACCCAGTACTTC

clone_size: -
d_call: -
cdr3_length: 16
j_call: TRBJ1-6
v_call: TRBV7-9
cdr3_aa: CASSLGISSNNSPLHF
cdr3_nt: TGTGCCAGCAGCTTAGGTATCTCGTCCAATAATTCACCCCTCCACTTT

clone_size: -
d_call: TRBD1
cdr3_length: 15
j_call: TRBJ1-6
v_call: TRBV4-1
cdr3_aa: CASSPDRGDNSPLHF
cdr3_nt: TGCGCCAGCAGCCCGGACAGGGGGGATAATTCACCCCTCCACTTT

clone_size: -
d_call: -
cdr3_length: 12
j_call: TRBJ1-1
v_call: TRBV5-1
cdr3_aa: CASSSSNTEAFF
cdr3_nt: TGCGCCAGCAGTAGTTCGAACACTGAAGCTTTCTTT

clone_size: -
d_call: TRBD2
cdr3_length: 12
j_call: TRBJ2-1
v_call: TRBV10-3
cdr3_aa: CAIRTTRGEQFF
cdr3_nt: TGTGCCATCAGGACTACGCGGGGGGAGCAGTTCTTC

clone_size: -
d_call: TRBD2
cdr3_length: 16
j_call: TRBJ2-1
v_call: TRBV24-1
cdr3_aa: CATSDSGLAGGDEQFF
cdr3_nt: TGTGCCACCAGTGATTCCGGACTAGCGGGAGGGGATGAGCAGTTCTTC

clone_size: -
d_call: -
cdr3_length: 17
j_call: TRBJ2-4
v_call: TRBV21-1
cdr3_aa: CASSREPGPLAKNIQYF
cdr3_nt: TGTGCCAGCAGCAGGGAGCCGGGACCGCTAGCCAAAAACATTCAGTACTTC

clone_size: -
d_call: TRBD2
cdr3_length: 17
j_call: TRBJ2-3
v_call: TRBV5-6
cdr3_aa: CASSFVFEREGQDTQYF
cdr3_nt: TGTGCCAGCAGCTTTGTGTTCGAGCGGGAGGGCCAAGATACGCAGTATTTT

clone_size: few
d_call: -
cdr3_length: 14
j_call: TRBJ1-1
v_call: TRBV5-1
cdr3_aa: CASSLDRGNTEAFF
cdr3_nt: TGCGCCAGCAGCTTGGACCGGGGAAACACTGAAGCTTTCTTT

clone_size: -
d_call: -
cdr3_length: 15
j_call: TRBJ2-4
v_call: TRBV18
cdr3_aa: CASSPNRDAKNIQYF
cdr3_nt: TGTGCCAGCTCACCAAACAGGGACGCCAAAAACATTCAGTACTTC

clone_size: -
d_call: -
cdr3_length: 13
j_call: TRBJ2-3
v_call: TRBV12-3/TRBV12-4
cdr3_aa: CASTPPVEDTQYF
cdr3_nt: TGTGCCAGCACTCCTCCTGTGGAGGATACGCAGTATTTT

clone_size: -
d_call: -
cdr3_length: 11
j_call: TRBJ2-5
v_call: TRBV11-3
cdr3_aa: CASSTRETQYF
cdr3_nt: TGTGCCAGCAGCACTCGAGAGACCCAGTACTTC

clone_size: -
d_call: TRBD1
cdr3_length: 13
j_call: TRBJ1-2
v_call: TRBV7-9
cdr3_aa: CASSLEGTGWSTF
cdr3_nt: TGTGCCAGCAGCTTAGAGGGGACAGGGTGGAGCACCTTC

clone_size: -
d_call: -
cdr3_length: 14
j_call: TRBJ1-1
v_call: TRBV6-5
cdr3_aa: CASSYSLMNTEAFF
cdr3_nt: TGTGCCAGCAGTTACTCCCTTATGAACACTGAAGCTTTCTTT

clone_size: -
d_call: TRBD2
cdr3_length: 17
j_call: TRBJ2-7
v_call: TRBV10-3
cdr3_aa: CAISERAGVHFSYEQYF
cdr3_nt: TGTGCCATCAGTGAAAGGGCGGGAGTTCATTTCTCCTACGAGCAGTACTTC

clone_size: -
d_call: -
cdr3_length: 12
j_call: TRBJ1-4
v_call: TRBV18
cdr3_aa: CASSPDGEKLFF
cdr3_nt: TGTGCCAGCTCACCCGATGGTGAAAAACTGTTTTTT

clone_size: -
d_call: -
cdr3_length: 13
j_call: TRBJ1-1
v_call: TRBV9
cdr3_aa: CASSARGDTEAFF
cdr3_nt: TGTGCCAGCAGCGCGAGGGGAGACACTGAAGCTTTCTTT

clone_size: -
d_call: -
cdr3_length: 14
j_call: TRBJ2-3
v_call: TRBV27
cdr3_aa: CASSLLLGTDTQYF
cdr3_nt: TGTGCCAGCAGTTTATTGCTGGGCACAGATACGCAGTATTTT